This T cell receptor beta chain was identified in a study of shared clonotypes between healthy human individuals. Study information: Those who served as donors were two women and a few men between the ages of 18 and 49. General study results and limits: Shared clonotypes: 4.5% to 5% naive CD4, about 4% naive CD8, around 2.2% memory CD4, over 0.3% memory CD8.

Donors included only healthy HIV-negative adults lacking recent acute infections or vaccinations. Original processing notes: ImmunoSEQ sequences covered only the junction and lacked quality scores; filtering therefore differed. Some clones are missing from TCRdb's copy, which holds only in-frame ones; the method was immunoSEQ multiplex PCR. That table is the source of V, J and clone size, and D and trimming were worked out from the DNA. The table has 2,500,000 or so clones, around nine tenths seen once. This clone is a singleton in its sample. What it recognizes is unknown. This CDR3 is 16 amino acids long. Germline V gene sequence: CDR1 KGHSH, CDR2 LQKENI. V gave up 2 bases and J gave up 3 bases, with 14 bases separating them.

This receptor was identified in a man between 18 and 35 years old in good health. The sequenced sample consisted of naive CD4+ T cells sorted from blood. Subset denoted: CD45RA+ positively selected. J is TRBJ1-3 and V is TRBV18; D possibly corresponds to TRBD1 (5 bases). The CDR3 DNA reads as TGTGCCAGCTCACCAGGTTTAGTGACAGTTGGAAACACCATATATTTT. Translated, it gives CASSPGLVTVGNTIYF.